This record covers a single T cell receptor beta chain. Its antigen is still unknown. The data derive from a study of T cell responses to AZD1222 COVID-19 vaccine. TCRdb's table, derived via immunoSEQ multiplex PCR, lists solely in-frame clones and lacks some. The table includes about 120,000 clones, roughly 88% detected once. This CDR3 spans 14 amino acids. The germline CDR1 and CDR2 sequences are LGHNA and YSLEER. After removal of 2 bases from V and 7 bases from J, the junction contained 5 bases not matched to a gene. The study's findings and limits: Repertoires were sampled only after the peak T cell response.

This receptor was identified in an adult in good health. The source was peripheral blood, collected on day 0 of AZD1222 vaccination. The chain employs TRBV4-3 and TRBJ2-5; 9 nucleotides line up with TRBD2. CDR3 region: CASSQIAGDGTQYF. Here the CDR3 DNA reads TGCGCCAGCAGCCAAATAGCGGGGGATGGGACCCAGTACTTC.